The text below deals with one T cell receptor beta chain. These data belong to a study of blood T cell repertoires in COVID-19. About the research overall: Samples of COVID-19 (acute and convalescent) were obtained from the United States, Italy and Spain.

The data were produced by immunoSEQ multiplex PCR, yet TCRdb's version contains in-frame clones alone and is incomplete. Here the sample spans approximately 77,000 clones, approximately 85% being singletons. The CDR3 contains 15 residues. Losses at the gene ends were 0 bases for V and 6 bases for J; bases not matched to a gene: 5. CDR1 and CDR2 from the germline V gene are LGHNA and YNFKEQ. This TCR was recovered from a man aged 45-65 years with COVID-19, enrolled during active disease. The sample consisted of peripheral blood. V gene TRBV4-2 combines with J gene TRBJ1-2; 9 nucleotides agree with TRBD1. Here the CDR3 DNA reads TGTGCCAGCAGCCAAGATAACAGGGGGCGCGATGGCTACACCTTC. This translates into CASSQDNRGRDGYTF.